The present T cell receptor (beta chain) was sequenced within a study of blood T cell repertoires in COVID-19. For the study at large: Acute and convalescent COVID-19 samples came from the United States, Italy and Spain. PBMCs, B-cell-depleted T cells, or T cells provided the cDNA or gDNA that made up the material.

As originally analysed: Reference gene primer amplification gave estimated nucleated cell counts. Clones were sequenced by immunoSEQ multiplex PCR, and TCRdb holds only the in-frame ones, with some missing. The DNA gave D and trimming, while V, J and clone size come from that table. The sample includes 150,000 to 200,000 clones, about 88% seen only once; the top ten take 1.5% to 2%. The CDR3 consists of 16 residues. In germline, CDR1 is SGHTS, CDR2 YDEGEE. V shed 5 bases, J shed 7 bases, and the junction held 10 bases outside the gene matches. The J gene is TRBJ1-4, the V gene TRBV5-8, with 11 bases lining up with TRBD1. The sequenced sample consisted of peripheral blood. The sequence was collected from a man aged 18 to 29 who had recovered from COVID-19. CDR3 sequence (DNA): TGTGCCAGCAGTCCCGGGACAGGGGGAGGTGGTGAAAAACTGTTTTTT. Amino acids: CASSPGTGGGGEKLFF.